The clone carrying this TCR beta chain came up a few times. Authors' methods: Reference gene primer amplification gave estimated nucleated cell counts. The protocol was immunoSEQ multiplex PCR, while the TCRdb copy is restricted to in-frame clones and leaves out a portion. V and J calls and clone size are those listed in that table; D and trimming were worked out from the DNA. The table includes about 98,000 clones, roughly 87% detected once. This record comes from a study of blood T cell repertoires in COVID-19. Whole-study context: Acute-phase and convalescent COVID-19 samples originated in the United States, Italy and Spain.

The CDR3 length is 15 residues. V was clipped by 3 bases and J by 0 bases, with 9 bases between them. Germline CDR1 and CDR2: LGHNA and YSLEER. Sequenced sample: peripheral blood. The chain uses TRBV4-3 and TRBJ1-5; D not resolved. This receptor was identified in an older man with acute or convalescent COVID-19. Here the CDR3 DNA reads TGCGCCAGCAGCCAGGGCGCCAATAGCAATCAGCCCCAGCATTTT. It specifies CASSQGANSNQPQHF.